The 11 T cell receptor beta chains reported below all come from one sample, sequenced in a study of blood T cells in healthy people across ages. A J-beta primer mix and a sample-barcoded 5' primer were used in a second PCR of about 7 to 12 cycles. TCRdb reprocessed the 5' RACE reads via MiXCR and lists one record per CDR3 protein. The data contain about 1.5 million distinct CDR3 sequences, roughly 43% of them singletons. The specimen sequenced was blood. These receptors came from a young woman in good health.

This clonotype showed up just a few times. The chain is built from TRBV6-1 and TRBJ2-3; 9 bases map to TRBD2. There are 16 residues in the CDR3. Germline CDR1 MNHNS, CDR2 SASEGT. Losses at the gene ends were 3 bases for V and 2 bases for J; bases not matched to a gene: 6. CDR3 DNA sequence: TGTGCCAGCAGTGAGATAGCGGGGGTATCCACAGATACGCAGTATTTT. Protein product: CASSEIAGVSTDTQYF.

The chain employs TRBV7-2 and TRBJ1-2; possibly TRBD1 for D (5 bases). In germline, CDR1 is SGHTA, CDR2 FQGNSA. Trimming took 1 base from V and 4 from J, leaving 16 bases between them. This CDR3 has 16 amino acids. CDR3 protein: CASSLEAGTLGYGYTF. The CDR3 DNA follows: TGTGCCAGCAGCTTAGAGGCAGGGACCTTGGGCTATGGCTACACCTTC.

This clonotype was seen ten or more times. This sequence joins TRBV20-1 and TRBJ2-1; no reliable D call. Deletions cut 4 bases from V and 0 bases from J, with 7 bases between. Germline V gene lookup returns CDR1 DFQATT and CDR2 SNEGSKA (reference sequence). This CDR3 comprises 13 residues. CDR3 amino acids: CSAIASSYNEQFF. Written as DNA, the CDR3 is TGCAGTGCTATTGCGAGCTCCTACAATGAGCAGTTCTTC.

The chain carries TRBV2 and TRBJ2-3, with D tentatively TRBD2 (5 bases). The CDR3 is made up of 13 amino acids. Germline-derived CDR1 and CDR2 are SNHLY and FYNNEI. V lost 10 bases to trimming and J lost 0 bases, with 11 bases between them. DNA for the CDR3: TGTGCCACAAGGACTGCTAGCACAGATACGCAGTATTTT. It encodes CATRTASTDTQYF.

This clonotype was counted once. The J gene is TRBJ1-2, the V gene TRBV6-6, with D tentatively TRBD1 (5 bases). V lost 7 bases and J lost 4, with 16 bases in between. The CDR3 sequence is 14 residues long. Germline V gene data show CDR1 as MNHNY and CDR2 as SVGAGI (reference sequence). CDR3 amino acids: CASTLLGGSYGYTF. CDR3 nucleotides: TGTGCCAGCACCTTACTCGGGGGTAGCTATGGCTACACCTTC.

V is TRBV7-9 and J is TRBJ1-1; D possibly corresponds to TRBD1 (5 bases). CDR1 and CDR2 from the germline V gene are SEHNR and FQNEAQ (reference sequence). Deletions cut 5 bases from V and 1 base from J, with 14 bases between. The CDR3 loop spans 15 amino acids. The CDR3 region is CASSLTGETNTEAFF. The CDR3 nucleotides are TGTGCCAGCAGCCTTACGGGGGAGACGAACACTGAAGCTTTCTTT.

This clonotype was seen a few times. This chain's CDR3 is CASSEYNSPLHF. CDR3 DNA: TGTGCCAGTAGTGAATATAATTCACCCCTCCACTTT. The chain joins TRBV19 to TRBJ1-6; D call uncertain. Per germline, CDR1 LNHDA and CDR2 SQIVND (reference sequence). V lost 5 bases to trimming and J lost 4 bases, with 3 bases between them. This CDR3 has 12 residues. The complete variable domain, with remaining parts taken from reference TRBV19 and TRBJ1-6, reads DGGITQSPKYLFRKEGQNVTLSCEQNLNHDAMYWYRQDPGQGLRLIYYSQIVNDFQKGDIAEGYSVSREKKESFPLTVTSAQKNPTAFYLCASSEYNSPLHFGNGTRLTVT.

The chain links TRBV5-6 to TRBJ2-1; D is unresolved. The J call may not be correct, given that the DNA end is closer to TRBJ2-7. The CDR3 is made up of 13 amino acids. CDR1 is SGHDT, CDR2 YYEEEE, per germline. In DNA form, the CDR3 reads TGTGCCAGCAGCTTGTTTGTAAACAATGAGCAGTACTTC. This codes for CASSLFVNNEQYF.

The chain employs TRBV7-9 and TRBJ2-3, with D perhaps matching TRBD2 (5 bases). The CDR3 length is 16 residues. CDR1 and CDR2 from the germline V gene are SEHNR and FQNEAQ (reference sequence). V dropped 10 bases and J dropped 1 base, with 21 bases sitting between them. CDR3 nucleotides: TGTGCCACCCACAACTTGAGGAAGAGGGGCACAGATACGCAGTATTTT. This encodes CATHNLRKRGTDTQYF.

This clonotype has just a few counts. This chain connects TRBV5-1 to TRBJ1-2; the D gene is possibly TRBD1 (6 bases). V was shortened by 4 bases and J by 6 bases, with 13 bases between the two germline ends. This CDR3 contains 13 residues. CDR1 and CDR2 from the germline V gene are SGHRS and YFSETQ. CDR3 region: CASSQQGSDGYTF. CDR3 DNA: TGCGCCAGCAGCCAACAGGGATCCGATGGCTACACCTTC.

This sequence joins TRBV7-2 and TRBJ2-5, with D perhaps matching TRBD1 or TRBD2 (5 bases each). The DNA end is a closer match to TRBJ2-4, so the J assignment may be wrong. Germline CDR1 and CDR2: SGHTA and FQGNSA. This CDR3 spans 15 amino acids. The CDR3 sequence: CASSTSGTFKNIQYF. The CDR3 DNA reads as TGTGCCAGCAGCACCTCCGGGACCTTCAAAAACATTCAGTACTTC.